A single sample gave rise to the 9 T cell receptor beta chains below, sequenced in a study of T cell repertoires in cytomegalovirus infection. In TCRdb, the reads were re-called with MiXCR into one record per CDR3 protein. The sample shows about 320,000 distinct CDR3 sequences, more than 8% of them seen only once. The source material was PBMCs. These receptors came from a human donor in good health (CMV status not recorded). Some clones in this sample may be carry-over from other donors' samples.

This clonotype was detected ten times or more. This chain connects TRBV7-3 to TRBJ2-1; perhaps D is TRBD1 or TRBD2 (5 bases each). V was shortened by 1 base and J by 4 bases, with 11 bases between the two germline ends. Germline-derived CDR1 and CDR2 are SGHTA and FQGTGA. The CDR3 consists of 15 residues. CDR3 in amino acids: CASSLKLAGYNEQFF. The CDR3 DNA reads TGTGCCAGCAGCTTAAAGCTAGCAGGGTACAATGAGCAGTTCTTC.

This clonotype was observed at least ten times. CDR3 nucleotide sequence: TGTGCCAGCAGCGCGGGACAGGGCTATGGCTACACCTTC. Translation: CASSAGQGYGYTF. This rearrangement joins TRBV7-3 to TRBJ1-2; 9 bases line up with TRBD1. Per germline, CDR1 SGHTA and CDR2 FQGTGA. With V trimmed by 5 bases and J by 4 bases, 2 bases remained unmatched. The CDR3 runs 13 residues.

This clonotype was counted many times. The chain combines TRBV7-2 with TRBJ2-7, with D perhaps matching TRBD1 (6 bases). This CDR3 comprises 15 residues. V lost 3 bases to trimming and J lost 0 bases, with 12 bases between them. Germline V gene data show CDR1 as SGHTA and CDR2 as FQGNSA. The CDR3 region is CASSFRQGSSYEQYF. CDR3 nucleotides: TGTGCCAGCAGCTTCCGCCAGGGGTCCTCCTACGAGCAGTACTTC.

The sample holds many counts of this clonotype. The rearrangement links TRBV7-2 to TRBJ2-1, with 7 bases aligning to TRBD2. V was clipped by 5 bases and J by 0 bases; unmatched bases: 10. Germline V gene data show CDR1 as SGHTA and CDR2 as FQGNSA. The CDR3 runs to 17 residues. CDR3 amino acids: CASSREARGFSYNEQFF. The CDR3 DNA follows: TGTGCCAGCAGCAGGGAGGCGCGGGGGTTCTCCTACAATGAGCAGTTCTTC. Combining the CDR3 with reference TRBV7-2 and TRBJ2-1 gives the whole variable domain GAGVSQSPSNKVTEKGKDVELRCDPISGHTALYWYRQSLGQGLEFLIYFQGNSAPDKSGLPSDRFSAERTGGSVSTLTIQRTQQEDSAVYLCASSREARGFSYNEQFFGPGTRLTVL.

Many counts were recorded for this clonotype. V and J are TRBV19 and TRBJ1-5, with D possibly being TRBD1 (5 bases). Germline loops: CDR1 LNHDA, CDR2 SQIVND (reference sequence). V dropped 3 bases and J dropped 2 bases, with 14 bases sitting between them. The CDR3 is 16 amino acids. The CDR3 spells CASSMRVGRGNQPQHF. CDR3 in DNA: TGTGCCAGTAGTATGAGGGTGGGACGGGGCAATCAGCCCCAGCATTTT.

This clonotype came up a few times. The chain combines TRBV6-2 or TRBV6-3 with TRBJ2-1, with 8 bases aligning to TRBD1. The CDR3 loop spans 16 amino acids. The germline V gene encodes CDR1 MNHEY and CDR2 SVGEGT. V lost 5 bases, J lost 0 bases, and 6 bases stayed unmatched. The CDR3 bases are TGTGCCAGCAGTCGTGGGGACAGGAGCTCCTACAATGAGCAGTTCTTC. Its protein product is CASSRGDRSSYNEQFF.

The genes are TRBV15 and TRBJ2-2; D may match TRBD1 or TRBD2 (5 bases each). Germline V lookup: CDR1 LNHNV, CDR2 YYDKDF (reference sequence). Trimming removed 3 bases from V and 2 bases from J, with 10 bases in between. This CDR3 is built from 15 residues. This CDR3 is CATSSGTDNTGELFF. The DNA for the CDR3 is TGTGCCACCAGCAGTGGGACGGATAACACCGGGGAGCTGTTTTTT.

This clonotype was seen many times. The gene calls are TRBV28 and TRBJ2-1; maybe TRBD1 (6 bases). Germline assignment: CDR1 MDHEN and CDR2 SYDVKM. Trimming removed 9 bases at V and 6 bases at J, with 18 bases between. This CDR3 spans 14 amino acids. CDR3 protein: CASTRLGRGNEQFF. CDR3 DNA sequence: TGTGCCAGTACCCGACTCGGCAGGGGCAATGAGCAGTTCTTC.

This clonotype was counted a few times. This sequence joins TRBV28 and TRBJ2-5; D is undetermined. The V and J ends lost 6 bases and 4 bases respectively, with 12 bases between them. Germline CDR1 reads MDHEN; CDR2 reads SYDVKM. The CDR3 sequence is 13 residues long. The CDR3 bases are TGTGCCAGCAGAGCGACCCTAGGAGAGACCCAGTACTTC. Protein sequence: CASRATLGETQYF.